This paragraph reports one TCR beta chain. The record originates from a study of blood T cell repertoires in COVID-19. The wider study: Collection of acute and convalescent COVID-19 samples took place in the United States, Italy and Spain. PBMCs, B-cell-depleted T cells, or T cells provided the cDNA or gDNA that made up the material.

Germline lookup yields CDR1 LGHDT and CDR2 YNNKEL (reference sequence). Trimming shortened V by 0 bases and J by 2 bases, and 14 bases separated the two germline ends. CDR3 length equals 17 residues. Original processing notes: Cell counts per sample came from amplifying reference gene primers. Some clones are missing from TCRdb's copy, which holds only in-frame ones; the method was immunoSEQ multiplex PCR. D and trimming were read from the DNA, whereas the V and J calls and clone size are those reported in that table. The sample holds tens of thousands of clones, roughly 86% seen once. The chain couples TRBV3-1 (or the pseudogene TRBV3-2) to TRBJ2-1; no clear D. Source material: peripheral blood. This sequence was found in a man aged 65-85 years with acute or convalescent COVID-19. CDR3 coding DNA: TGTGCCAGCAGCCAAGAGGAGAGACCACAAACCTACAATGAGCAGTTCTTC. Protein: CASSQEERPQTYNEQFF.